This T cell receptor (beta chain) was captured in a study of blood T cell repertoires in COVID-19. The method was immunoSEQ multiplex PCR; TCRdb's version includes in-frame clones alone and lacks a portion of them. The sample holds some 250,000 clones, 75% to 90% seen once. Losses at the gene ends were 6 bases for V and 7 bases for J; bases not matched to a gene: 6. Germline assignment: CDR1 MNHEY and CDR2 SVGAGI. The CDR3 has 15 amino acids. All recovered Cohort 3 donors got two negative PCRs, got clearance, or saw symptom resolution. The source of this sequence is a man aged 40-50 years who had recovered from COVID-19. This chain joins TRBV6-5 and TRBJ1-4, with 12 bases matching TRBD1. Sequencing input: PBMCs or T cells enriched from blood (not recorded which). In DNA, the CDR3 is TGTGCCAGCAGAGGTGGGGACAGGGGGCCTGAAAAACTGTTTTTT. Amino acid sequence: CASRGGDRGPEKLFF.